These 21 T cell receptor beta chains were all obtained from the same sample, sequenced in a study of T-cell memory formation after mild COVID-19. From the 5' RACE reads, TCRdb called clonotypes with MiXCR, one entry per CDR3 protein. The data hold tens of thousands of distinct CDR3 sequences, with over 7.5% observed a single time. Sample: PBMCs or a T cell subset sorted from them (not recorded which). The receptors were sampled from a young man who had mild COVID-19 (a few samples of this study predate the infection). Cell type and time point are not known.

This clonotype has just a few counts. The CDR3 sequence: CASSYPTSSGARTDTQYF. In nucleotides, the CDR3 is TGTGCCAGCAGTTACCCGACTAGTAGCGGGGCCCGCACAGATACGCAGTATTTT. The V gene is TRBV6-6, the J gene TRBJ2-3; TRBD2 agrees at 8 bases. Germline values: CDR1 MNHNY, CDR2 SVGAGI (reference sequence). With V trimmed by 2 bases and J by 1 base, 11 bases remained unmatched. The CDR3 has 18 residues.

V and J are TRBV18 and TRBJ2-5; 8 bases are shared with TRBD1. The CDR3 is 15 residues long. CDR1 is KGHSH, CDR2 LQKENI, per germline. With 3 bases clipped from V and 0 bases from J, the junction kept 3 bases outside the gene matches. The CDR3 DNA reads TGTGCCAGCTCACCTAACAGGGGGGACCAAGAGACCCAGTACTTC. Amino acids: CASSPNRGDQETQYF.

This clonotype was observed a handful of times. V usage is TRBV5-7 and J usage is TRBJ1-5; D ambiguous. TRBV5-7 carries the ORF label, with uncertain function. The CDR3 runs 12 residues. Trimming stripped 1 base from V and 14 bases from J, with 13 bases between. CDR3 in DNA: TGTGCCAGCAGCTTGCGGGGAATGTCCGAGCATTTT. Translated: CASSLRGMSEHF.

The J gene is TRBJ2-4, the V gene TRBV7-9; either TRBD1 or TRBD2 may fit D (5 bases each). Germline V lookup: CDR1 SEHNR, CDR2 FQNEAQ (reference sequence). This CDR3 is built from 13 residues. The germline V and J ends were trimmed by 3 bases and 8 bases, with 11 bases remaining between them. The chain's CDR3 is CASSFEGRDIQYF. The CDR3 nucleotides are TGTGCCAGCAGCTTCGAGGGGCGGGACATTCAGTACTTC.

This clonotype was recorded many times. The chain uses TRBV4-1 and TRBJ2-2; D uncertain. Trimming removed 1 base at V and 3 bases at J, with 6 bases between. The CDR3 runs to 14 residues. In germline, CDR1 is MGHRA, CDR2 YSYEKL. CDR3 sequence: CASSQVVDTGELFF. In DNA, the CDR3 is TGCGCCAGCAGCCAAGTAGTTGACACCGGGGAGCTGTTTTTT.

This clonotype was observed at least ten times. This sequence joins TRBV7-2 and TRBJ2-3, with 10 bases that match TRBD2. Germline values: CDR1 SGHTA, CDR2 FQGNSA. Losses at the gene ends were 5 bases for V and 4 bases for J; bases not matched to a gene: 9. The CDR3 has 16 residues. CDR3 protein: CASSPHERGGADTQYF. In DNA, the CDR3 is TGTGCCAGCAGCCCTCATGAGCGGGGGGGGGCAGATACGCAGTATTTT.

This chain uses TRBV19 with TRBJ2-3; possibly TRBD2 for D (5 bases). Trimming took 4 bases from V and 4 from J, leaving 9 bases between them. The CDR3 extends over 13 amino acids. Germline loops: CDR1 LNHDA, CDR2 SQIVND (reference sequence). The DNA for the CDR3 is TGTGCCAGTAGTAACCGGGAAGCAGATACGCAGTATTTT. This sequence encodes CASSNREADTQYF.

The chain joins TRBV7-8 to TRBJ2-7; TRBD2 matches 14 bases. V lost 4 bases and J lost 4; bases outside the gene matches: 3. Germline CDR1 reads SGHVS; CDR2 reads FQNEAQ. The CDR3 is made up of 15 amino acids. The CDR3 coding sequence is TGTGCCAGCAGCTGGACTAGCGGGGGGAATTACGAGCAGTACTTC. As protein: CASSWTSGGNYEQYF.

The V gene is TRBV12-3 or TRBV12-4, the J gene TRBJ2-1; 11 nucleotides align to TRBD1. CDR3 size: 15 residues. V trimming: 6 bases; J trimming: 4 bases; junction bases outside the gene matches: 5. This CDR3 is CASSHGQGAYNEQFF. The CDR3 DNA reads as TGTGCCAGCAGCCATGGACAGGGGGCGTACAATGAGCAGTTCTTC.

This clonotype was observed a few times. Here the CDR3 reads CASSSNTRGDYNEQFF. The DNA of the CDR3 is TGTGCCAGCAGCTCAAATACACGGGGGGACTACAATGAGCAGTTCTTC. This rearrangement joins TRBV5-6 to TRBJ2-1, with TRBD2 matching 7 bases. V gave up 3 bases and J gave up 3 bases; unmatched junction bases: 9. The CDR3 has 16 amino acids. Germline V gene data show CDR1 as SGHDT and CDR2 as YYEEEE. Full variable domain (outside the CDR3, taken from reference TRBV5-6 and TRBJ2-1): DAGVTQSPTHLIKTRGQQVTLRCSPKSGHDTVSWYQQALGQGPQFIFQYYEEEERQRGNFPDRFSGHQFPNYSSELNVNALLLGDSALYLCASSSNTRGDYNEQFFGPGTRLTVL.

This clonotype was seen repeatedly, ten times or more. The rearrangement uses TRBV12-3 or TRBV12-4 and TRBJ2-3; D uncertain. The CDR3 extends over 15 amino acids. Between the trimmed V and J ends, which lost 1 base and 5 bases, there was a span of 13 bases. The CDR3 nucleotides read TGTGCCAGCAGTTTAGTGGTTGATTTACGAGATACGCAGTATTTT. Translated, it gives CASSLVVDLRDTQYF.

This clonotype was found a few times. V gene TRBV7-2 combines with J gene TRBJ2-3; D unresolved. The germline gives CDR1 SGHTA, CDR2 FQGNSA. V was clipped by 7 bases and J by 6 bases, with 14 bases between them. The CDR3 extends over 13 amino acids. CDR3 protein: CASTPRRGDTQYF. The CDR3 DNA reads TGTGCCAGCACTCCTAGGAGAGGCGATACGCAGTATTTT.

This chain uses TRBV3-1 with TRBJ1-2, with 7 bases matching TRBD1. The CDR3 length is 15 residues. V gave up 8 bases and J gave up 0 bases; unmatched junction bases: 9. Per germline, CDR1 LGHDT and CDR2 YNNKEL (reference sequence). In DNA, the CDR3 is TGTGCCAGCCATTATACGGGGACAGCTAACTATGGCTACACCTTC. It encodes CASHYTGTANYGYTF.

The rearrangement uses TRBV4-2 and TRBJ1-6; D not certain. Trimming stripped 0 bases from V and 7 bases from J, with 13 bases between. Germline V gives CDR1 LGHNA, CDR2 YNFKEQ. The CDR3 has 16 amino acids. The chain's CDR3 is CASSQDPAGTNSPLHF. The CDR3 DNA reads TGTGCCAGCAGCCAAGACCCGGCAGGAACCAATTCACCCCTCCACTTT.

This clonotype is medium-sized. This CDR3 is CASSFTGGPGANVLTF. Here the CDR3 DNA reads TGTGCCAGCAGTTTTACAGGGGGGCCTGGGGCCAACGTCCTGACTTTC. The chain uses TRBV5-5 and TRBJ2-6, with TRBD1 matching 8 bases. Trimming at V came to 5 bases and at J to 2 bases, leaving 6 bases not matched to a gene. Germline loops: CDR1 SGHKS, CDR2 YYEKEE (reference sequence). This CDR3 has 16 amino acids.

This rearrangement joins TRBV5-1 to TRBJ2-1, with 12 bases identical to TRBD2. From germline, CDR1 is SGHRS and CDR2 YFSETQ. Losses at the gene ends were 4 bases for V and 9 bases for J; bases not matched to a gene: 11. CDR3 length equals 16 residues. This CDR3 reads CASSLRPSGGAGEQFF. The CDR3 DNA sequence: TGCGCCAGCAGCCTTAGACCTAGCGGGGGGGCCGGTGAGCAGTTCTTC.

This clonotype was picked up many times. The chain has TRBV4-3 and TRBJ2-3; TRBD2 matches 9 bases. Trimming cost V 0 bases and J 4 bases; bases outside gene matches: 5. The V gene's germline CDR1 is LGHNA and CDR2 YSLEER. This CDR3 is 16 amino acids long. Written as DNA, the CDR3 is TGCGCCAGCAGCCAAGATCAGCGGGGGGCCTCAGATACGCAGTATTTT. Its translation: CASSQDQRGASDTQYF.

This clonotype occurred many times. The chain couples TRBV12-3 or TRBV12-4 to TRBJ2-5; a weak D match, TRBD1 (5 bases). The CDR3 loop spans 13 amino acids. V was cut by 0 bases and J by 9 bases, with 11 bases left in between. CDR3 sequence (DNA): TGTGCCAGCAGTTTAGCGGTCGAAGGGGCCCAGTACTTC. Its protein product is CASSLAVEGAQYF.

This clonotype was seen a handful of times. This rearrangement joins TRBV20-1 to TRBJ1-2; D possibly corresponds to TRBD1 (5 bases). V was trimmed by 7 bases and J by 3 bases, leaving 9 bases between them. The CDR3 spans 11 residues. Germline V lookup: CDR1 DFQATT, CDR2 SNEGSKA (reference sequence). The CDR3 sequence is CSGGVHYGYTF. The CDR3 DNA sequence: TGCAGTGGGGGGGTGCACTATGGCTACACCTTC.

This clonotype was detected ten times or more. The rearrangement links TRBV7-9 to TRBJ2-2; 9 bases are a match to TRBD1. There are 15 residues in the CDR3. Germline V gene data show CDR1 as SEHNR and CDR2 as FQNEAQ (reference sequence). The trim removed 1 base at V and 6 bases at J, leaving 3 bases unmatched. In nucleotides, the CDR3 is TGTGCCAGCAGCTTAGTCCGACAGGGGGCCGGGGAGCTGTTTTTT. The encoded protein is CASSLVRQGAGELFF.

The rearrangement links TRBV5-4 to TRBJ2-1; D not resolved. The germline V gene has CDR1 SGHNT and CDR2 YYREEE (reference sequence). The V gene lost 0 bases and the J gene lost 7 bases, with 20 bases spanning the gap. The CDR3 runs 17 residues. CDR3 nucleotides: TGTGCCAGCAGCTTGGGAAAATGGGTGCGAATACAGAATGAGCAGTTCTTC. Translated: CASSLGKWVRIQNEQFF.